The 18 T cell receptor beta chains listed next were all sequenced from one sample in a study of T cell changes during pregnancy in multiple sclerosis. Method: immunoSEQ multiplex PCR; TCRdb's copy keeps in-frame clones and lacks some. There are approximately 89,000 clones in the sample; about 95% occur only once, and 2.5% lies in the top ten. The input for sequencing was peripheral blood, taken in the third trimester of pregnancy. These receptors originate from a female donor with multiple sclerosis, enrolled in a pregnancy study.

The chain carries TRBV7-9 and TRBJ2-1; 11 bases map to TRBD2. The CDR3 consists of 15 residues. The V gene's germline CDR1 is SEHNR and CDR2 FQNEAQ (reference sequence). The ends lost 5 bases at V and 8 bases at J; junction bases unmatched: 8. CDR3: CASSPRSGGADEQFF. In DNA, the CDR3 is TGTGCCAGCAGCCCTCGTAGCGGGGGGGCCGATGAGCAGTTCTTC.

V gene TRBV30 combines with J gene TRBJ2-7; TRBD1 matches 7 bases. From germline, CDR1 is GTSNPN and CDR2 SVGIG (reference sequence). The CDR3 has 15 residues. V was pared by 0 bases and J by 4 bases, with 9 bases of the junction left unmatched. Here the CDR3 reads CAWSVSPGGTYEQYF. The CDR3 DNA is TGTGCCTGGAGTGTATCTCCAGGGGGTACATACGAGCAGTACTTC.

The V call is TRBV5-4, the J call TRBJ2-3; D call uncertain. The CDR3 runs 14 residues. Deletions cut 4 bases from V and 4 bases from J, with 13 bases between. Germline V gene sequence: CDR1 SGHNT, CDR2 YYREEE (reference sequence). The CDR3 nucleotides are TGTGCCAGCAGCCGAGTTACTTTCCCAGATACGCAGTATTTT. It specifies CASSRVTFPDTQYF.

The chain couples TRBV5-1 to TRBJ1-1; tentatively, D is TRBD1 (6 bases). Germline lookup yields CDR1 SGHRS and CDR2 YFSETQ. V was cut by 0 bases and J by 4 bases, with 10 bases left in between. The CDR3 runs 14 residues. For the CDR3, the DNA is TGCGCCAGCAGCTTGGACAGGGCAGGCACTGAAGCTTTCTTT. Translating it yields CASSLDRAGTEAFF. The variable domain in full, completed from reference TRBV5-1 and TRBJ1-1, reads KAGVTQTPRYLIKTRGQQVTLSCSPISGHRSVSWYQQTPGQGLQFLFEYFSETQRNKGNFPGRFSGRQFSNSRSEMNVSTLELGDSALYLCASSLDRAGTEAFFGQGTRLTVV.

J is TRBJ1-4 and V is TRBV5-1, with 10 positions matching TRBD1. CDR1 is SGHRS and CDR2 is YFSETQ in the germline V gene. V lost 6 bases, J lost 8 bases, and 7 bases stayed unmatched. The CDR3 contains 14 residues. This CDR3 reads CASNTGTGEEKLFF. CDR3 in DNA: TGCGCCAGCAACACCGGGACAGGGGAGGAAAAACTGTTTTTT.

V usage is TRBV6-1 and J usage is TRBJ1-2, with 7 positions matching TRBD1. There are 13 residues in the CDR3. Germline lookup yields CDR1 MNHNS and CDR2 SASEGT. Losses at the gene ends were 10 bases for V and 2 bases for J; bases not matched to a gene: 7. This CDR3 reads CANQGQINYGYTF. DNA of the CDR3: TGTGCCAACCAGGGACAGATAAACTATGGCTACACCTTC.

The chain couples TRBV2 to TRBJ2-1; a weak D match, TRBD2 (6 bases). CDR3 length equals 15 residues. With 3 bases removed from V and 2 bases from J, the gap between germline ends came to 11 bases. Germline V CDR1 and CDR2: SNHLY, FYNNEI. The CDR3 is CASSDGGAPYNEQFF. Here the CDR3 DNA reads TGTGCCAGCAGTGACGGCGGGGCCCCCTACAATGAGCAGTTCTTC.

The genes are TRBV7-9 and TRBJ1-4, with unresolved D. The CDR3 is 15 amino acids. CDR1 is SEHNR, CDR2 FQNEAQ, per germline (reference sequence). With 1 base removed from V and 8 bases from J, the gap between germline ends came to 14 bases. CDR3 coding DNA: TGTGCCAGCAGCTTAGAGAGGGCGGCGGGCGAAAAACTGTTTTTT. It is translated as CASSLERAAGEKLFF.

The J gene is TRBJ2-7, the V gene TRBV27; 7 bases are shared with TRBD1. The germline V gene encodes CDR1 MNHEY and CDR2 SMNVEV (reference sequence). The CDR3 extends over 15 amino acids. V gave up 5 bases and J gave up 0 bases; unmatched junction bases: 7. CDR3 protein: CASSPRTGISYEQYF. Here the CDR3 DNA reads TGTGCCAGCAGTCCAAGGACAGGAATCTCCTACGAGCAGTACTTC.

The gene calls are TRBV18 and TRBJ1-1; D perhaps matches TRBD1 (5 bases). V dropped 1 base and J dropped 5 bases, with 11 bases sitting between them. The CDR3 runs 14 residues. The V gene's germline CDR1 is KGHSH and CDR2 LQKENI. The CDR3 reads CASSPQEGITEAFF. The CDR3 DNA sequence: TGTGCCAGCTCACCACAGGAGGGGATTACTGAAGCTTTCTTT.

The chain is built from TRBV5-1 and TRBJ1-6, with D maybe TRBD1 (5 bases). The CDR3 length is 13 residues. V dropped 4 bases and J dropped 10 bases, with 12 bases sitting between them. Germline CDR1 and CDR2: SGHRS and YFSETQ. Here the CDR3 reads CASSPGGGSPLHF. CDR3 nucleotides: TGCGCCAGCAGCCCCGGGGGAGGCTCACCCCTCCACTTT. Full variable domain (remainder filled in from reference TRBV5-1 and TRBJ1-6): KAGVTQTPRYLIKTRGQQVTLSCSPISGHRSVSWYQQTPGQGLQFLFEYFSETQRNKGNFPGRFSGRQFSNSRSEMNVSTLELGDSALYLCASSPGGGSPLHFGNGTRLTVT.

The genes are TRBV14 and TRBJ1-1, with TRBD1 as a possible D gene (5 bases). This CDR3 has 13 residues. CDR1 and CDR2 (germline): SGHDN, FVKESK. Deletions cut 1 base from V and 11 bases from J, with 14 bases between. The CDR3 is CASSQVSGGRAFF. The CDR3 nucleotides are TGTGCCAGCAGCCAAGTGTCGGGGGGTCGGGCTTTCTTT.

The chain couples TRBV2 to TRBJ2-3, with 7 bases lining up with TRBD2. CDR3 length: 13 residues. CDR1 and CDR2 (germline): SNHLY, FYNNEI. V lost 7 bases, J lost 6 bases, and 7 bases stayed unmatched. This chain's CDR3 is CASNAGGGDTQYF. DNA for the CDR3: TGTGCCAGCAATGCTGGCGGGGGTGATACGCAGTATTTT.

Written as DNA, the CDR3 is TGCGCCAGCAGCCTCGGGAAGTCCGAGCAGTACTTC. Its protein is CASSLGKSEQYF. This chain uses TRBV4-1 with TRBJ2-7; tentative D call: TRBD2 (5 bases). The CDR3 runs to 12 residues. The germline gives CDR1 MGHRA, CDR2 YSYEKL. V was cut by 4 bases and J by 6 bases, with 10 bases left in between.

V and J are TRBV30 and TRBJ2-7, with TRBD2 identical over 7 bases. V shed 4 bases and J 5 bases; nucleotides not matched to a gene: 8. The germline gives CDR1 GTSNPN, CDR2 SVGIG (reference sequence). This CDR3 is 13 amino acids long. The CDR3 loop reads CAWNGLAANEQYF. The CDR3, as DNA: TGTGCCTGGAATGGGCTAGCGGCCAACGAGCAGTACTTC.

The rearrangement joins TRBV2 to TRBJ2-1; D possibly corresponds to TRBD1 (6 bases). Germline CDR1 is SNHLY and CDR2 is FYNNEI. There are 13 residues in the CDR3. The V end was cut by 1 base, the J end by 8 bases, with 9 bases between. The CDR3 region is CASSEVRGDEQFF. The CDR3 coding sequence is TGTGCCAGCAGTGAAGTCAGGGGCGATGAGCAGTTCTTC.

This clone was seen only once. V is TRBV7-8 and J is TRBJ2-7; 7 nucleotides align to TRBD1. J was trimmed by 4 bases and V by 10 bases; bases with no gene match: 10. The V gene's germline CDR1 is SGHVS and CDR2 FQNEAQ. The CDR3 is made up of 13 amino acids. The CDR3, as DNA: TGTGCCACCCGACAGGGAAGGGGGTACGAGCAGTACTTC. Protein product: CATRQGRGYEQYF.

The rearrangement uses TRBV5-4 and TRBJ1-2, with D uncertain. CDR1 and CDR2 from the germline V gene are SGHNT and YYREEE (reference sequence). The CDR3 loop spans 11 amino acids. Between the trimmed V and J ends, which lost 2 bases and 8 bases, there was a span of 7 bases. CDR3 bases: TGTGCCAGCAGCTTTCCCGGGGGCTACACCTTC. Protein sequence: CASSFPGGYTF.